What follows are 2 T cell receptor beta chains derived from one specimen sequenced in a study of blood T cell repertoires in COVID-19. Assay used: immunoSEQ multiplex PCR; TCRdb lists only in-frame clones, some missing. The sample has 250,000 to 350,000 clones, approximately 88% seen once. Sequenced material: peripheral blood. The receptors stem from a woman aged 50 to 60 with active or convalescent COVID-19.

The chain joins TRBV5-1 to TRBJ1-2; no firm D call. Germline lookup yields CDR1 SGHRS and CDR2 YFSETQ. CDR3 length: 12 residues. Deletions cut 0 bases from V and 5 bases from J, with 5 bases between. In DNA, the CDR3 is TGCGCCAGCAGCTTGGAATCATATGGCTACACCTTC. Amino acid sequence: CASSLESYGYTF.

The V and J genes are TRBV10-3 and TRBJ2-7, with D uncertain. In germline, CDR1 is ENHRY, CDR2 SYGVKD. The CDR3 sequence is 14 residues long. V lost 6 bases to trimming and J lost 0 bases, with 12 bases between them. The CDR3 region is CAISRDFDSYEQYF. The CDR3, as DNA: TGTGCCATCAGCCGAGACTTCGACTCCTACGAGCAGTACTTC.